One TCR beta chain is described in this entry. The antigen remains undetermined. TCRdb's table, derived via immunoSEQ multiplex PCR, lists solely in-frame clones and lacks some. The sample yields roughly 1,900 clones, 27% seen once. Germline assignment: CDR1 SGHRS and CDR2 YFSETQ. Trimming removed 1 base from V and 5 bases from J; junction bases left unmatched: 8. The CDR3 contains 17 residues. These data come from a study of T cells in localized non-small cell lung cancer. Notes on the study in general: Uninvolved adjacent lung had more T cell clonality than any other tissue, topping tumor.

The sequencing here drew on lung tumor tissue, taken before any cancer treatment. The chain joins TRBV5-1 to TRBJ2-1; TRBD2 agrees at 11 bases. The sequence derives from a woman between 35 and 75 years old with stage I lung adenocarcinoma. The CDR3 DNA follows: TGCGCCAGCAGCTTGTTAACTAGCGGGAGTAACCACAATGAGCAGTTCTTC. Its protein is CASSLLTSGSNHNEQFF.